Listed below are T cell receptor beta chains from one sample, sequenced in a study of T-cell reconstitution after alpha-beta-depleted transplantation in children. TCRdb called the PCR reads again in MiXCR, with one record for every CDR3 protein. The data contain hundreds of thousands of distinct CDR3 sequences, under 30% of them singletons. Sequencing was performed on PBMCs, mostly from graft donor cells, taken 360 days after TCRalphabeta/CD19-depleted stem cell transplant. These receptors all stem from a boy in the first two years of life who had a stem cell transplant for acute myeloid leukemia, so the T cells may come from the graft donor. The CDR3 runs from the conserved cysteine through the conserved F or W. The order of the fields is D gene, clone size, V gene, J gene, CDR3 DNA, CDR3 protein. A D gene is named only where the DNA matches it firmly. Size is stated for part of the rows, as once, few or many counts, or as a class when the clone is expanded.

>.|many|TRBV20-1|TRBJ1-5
TGCAGTGCTAGGGAGGGGACGGGGGGTCAGCCCCAGCATTTT
CSAREGTGGQPQHF
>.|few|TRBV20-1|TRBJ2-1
TGCAGTGCTAGAAACTCAGGGACCAATGAGCAGTTCTTC
CSARNSGTNEQFF
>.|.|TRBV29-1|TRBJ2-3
TGCAGCGTTAGCCCCGACGGCACAGATACGCAGTATTTT
CSVSPDGTDTQYF
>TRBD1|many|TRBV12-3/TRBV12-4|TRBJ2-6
TGTGCCAGCACCCTTGGGGGGACAGGGCTCTCTGGGGCCAACGTCCTGACTTTC
CASTLGGTGLSGANVLTF
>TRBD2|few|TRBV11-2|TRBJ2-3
TGTGCCAGCAGCCCACGTTATAGCGGGGGGGCTCGGACAGATACGCAGTATTTT
CASSPRYSGGARTDTQYF
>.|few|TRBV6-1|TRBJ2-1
TGTGCCAGCGGACTTGGGTTCAATGAGCAGTTCTTC
CASGLGFNEQFF
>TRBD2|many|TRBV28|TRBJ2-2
TGTGCCAGCAGTTTGACCCCTCCCGCTAGCGGGACGAACACCGGGGAGCTGTTTTTT
CASSLTPPASGTNTGELFF
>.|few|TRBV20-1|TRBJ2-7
TGCAGTGCTAGAAACAGGGAGGCCTACGAGCAGTACTTC
CSARNREAYEQYF
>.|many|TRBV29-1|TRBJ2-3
TGCAGCGCCGACGACGGATACGGCACAGATACGCAGTATTTT
CSADDGYGTDTQYF
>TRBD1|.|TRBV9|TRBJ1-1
TGTGCCAGCACTCAGGGGGCTTTAACGAACACTGAAGCTTTCTTT
CASTQGALTNTEAFF
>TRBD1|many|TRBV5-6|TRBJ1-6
TGTGCCAGCAGCTTCGTGGCCGGACAGGGAACTTCACCCCTCCACTTT
CASSFVAGQGTSPLHF
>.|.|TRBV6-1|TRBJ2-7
TGTGCCAGCAGCCCCCAGGGGTCCCTCTTCGGGCAGTACTTC
CASSPQGSLFGQYF
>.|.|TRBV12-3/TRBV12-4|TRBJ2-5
TGTGCCAGCAGAATGGGGAAGGAAGAGACCCAGTACTTC
CASRMGKEETQYF
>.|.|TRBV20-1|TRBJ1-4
TGCAGTGCCCTCGGTGGTGCTAATAATGAAAAACTGTTTTTT
CSALGGANNEKLFF
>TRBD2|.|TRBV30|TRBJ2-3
TGTGCCTGGATTGGCGATGCGGGGGGCCCAGATACGCAGTATTTT
CAWIGDAGGPDTQYF
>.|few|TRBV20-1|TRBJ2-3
TGCAGTGCTAGAGCAGAGTCAGATACGCAGTATTTT
CSARAESDTQYF